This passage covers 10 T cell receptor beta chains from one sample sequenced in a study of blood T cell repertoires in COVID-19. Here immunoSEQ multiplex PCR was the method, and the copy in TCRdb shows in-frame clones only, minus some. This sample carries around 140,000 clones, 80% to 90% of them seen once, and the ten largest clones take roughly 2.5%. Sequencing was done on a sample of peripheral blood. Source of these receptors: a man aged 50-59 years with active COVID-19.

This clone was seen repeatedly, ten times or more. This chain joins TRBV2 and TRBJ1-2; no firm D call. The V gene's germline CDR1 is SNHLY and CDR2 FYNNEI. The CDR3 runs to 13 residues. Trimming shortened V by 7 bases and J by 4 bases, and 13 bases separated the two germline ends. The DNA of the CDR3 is TGTGCCAGCACCAGAGAATGGAGCTATGGCTACACCTTC. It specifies CASTREWSYGYTF.

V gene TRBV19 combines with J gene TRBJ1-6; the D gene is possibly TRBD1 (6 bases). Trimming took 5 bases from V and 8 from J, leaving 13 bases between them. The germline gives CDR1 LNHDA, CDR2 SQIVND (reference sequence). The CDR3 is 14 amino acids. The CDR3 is CASSQQGIYSPLHF. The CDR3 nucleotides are TGTGCCAGTAGTCAACAGGGTATCTATTCACCCCTCCACTTT.

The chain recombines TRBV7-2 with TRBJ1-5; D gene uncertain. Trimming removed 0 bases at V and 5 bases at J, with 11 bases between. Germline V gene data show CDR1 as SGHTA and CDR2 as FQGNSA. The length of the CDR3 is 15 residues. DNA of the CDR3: TGTGCCAGCAGCTTAGCGCGAAATTTAGATCAGCCCCAGCATTTT. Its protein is CASSLARNLDQPQHF.

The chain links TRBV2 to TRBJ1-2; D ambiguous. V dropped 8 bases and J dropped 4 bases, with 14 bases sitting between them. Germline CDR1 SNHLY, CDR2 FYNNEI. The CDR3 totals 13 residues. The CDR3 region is CASEPGELYGYTF. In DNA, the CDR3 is TGTGCCAGCGAACCTGGAGAGCTCTATGGCTACACCTTC.

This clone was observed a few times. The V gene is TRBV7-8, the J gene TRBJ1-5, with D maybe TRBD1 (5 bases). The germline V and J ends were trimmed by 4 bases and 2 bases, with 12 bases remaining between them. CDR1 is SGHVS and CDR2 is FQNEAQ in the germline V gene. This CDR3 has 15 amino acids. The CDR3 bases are TGTGCCAGCAGCTCGACAGAAGGGCGCAATCAGCCCCAGCATTTT. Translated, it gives CASSSTEGRNQPQHF. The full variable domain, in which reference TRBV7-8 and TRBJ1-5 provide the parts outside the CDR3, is GAGVSQSPRYKVAKRGQDVALRCDPISGHVSLFWYQQALGQGPEFLTYFQNEAQLDKSGLPSDRFFAERPEGSVSTLKIQRTQQEDSAVYLCASSSTEGRNQPQHFGDGTRLSIL.

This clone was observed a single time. CDR3 sequence: CASSPIGGWNTEAFF. DNA of the CDR3: TGTGCCAGCAGCCCTATAGGAGGGTGGAACACTGAAGCTTTCTTT. This rearrangement joins TRBV14 to TRBJ1-1; no firm D call. CDR3 length: 15 amino acids. With 4 bases removed from V and 1 base from J, the gap between germline ends came to 13 bases. Germline loops: CDR1 SGHDN, CDR2 FVKESK.

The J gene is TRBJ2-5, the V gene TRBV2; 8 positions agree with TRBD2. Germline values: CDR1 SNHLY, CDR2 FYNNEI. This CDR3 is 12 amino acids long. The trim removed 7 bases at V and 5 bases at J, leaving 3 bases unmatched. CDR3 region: CASIGGGETQYF. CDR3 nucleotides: TGTGCCAGCATCGGCGGGGGGGAGACCCAGTACTTC. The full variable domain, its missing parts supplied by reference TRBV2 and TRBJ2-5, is EPEVTQTPSHQVTQMGQEVILRCVPISNHLYFYWYRQILGQKVEFLVSFYNNEISEKSEIFDDQFSVERPDGSNFTLKIRSTKLEDSAMYFCASIGGGETQYFGPGTRLLVL.

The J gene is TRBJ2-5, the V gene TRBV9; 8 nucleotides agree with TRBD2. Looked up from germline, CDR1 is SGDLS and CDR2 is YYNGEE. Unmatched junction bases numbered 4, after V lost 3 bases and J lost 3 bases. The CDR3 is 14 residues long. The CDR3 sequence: CASSAQAGEETQYF. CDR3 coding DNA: TGTGCCAGCAGCGCACAAGCGGGGGAAGAGACCCAGTACTTC.

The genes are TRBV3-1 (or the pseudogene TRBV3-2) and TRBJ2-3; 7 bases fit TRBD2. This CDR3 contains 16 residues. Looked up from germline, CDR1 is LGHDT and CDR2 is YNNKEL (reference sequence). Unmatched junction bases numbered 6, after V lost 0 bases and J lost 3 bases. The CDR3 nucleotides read TGTGCCAGCAGCCAAGAGTCGGGGGGAATGACAGATACGCAGTATTTT. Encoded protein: CASSQESGGMTDTQYF.

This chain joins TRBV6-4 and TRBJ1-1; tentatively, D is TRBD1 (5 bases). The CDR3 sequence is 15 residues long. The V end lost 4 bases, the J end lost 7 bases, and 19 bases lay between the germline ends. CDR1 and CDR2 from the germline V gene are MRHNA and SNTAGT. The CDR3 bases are TGTGCCAGCAGTGCCAGTTCAGGGATGATTGGTGAAGCTTTCTTT. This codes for CASSASSGMIGEAFF.